Listed below are T cell receptor beta chains from one sample, sequenced in a study of blood T cell repertoires in COVID-19. Some clones are missing from TCRdb's copy, which holds only in-frame ones; the method was immunoSEQ multiplex PCR. The profile shows 310,000 or so clones, roughly 90% of them singletons. Sequences were obtained from peripheral blood. Every receptor here comes from a man under 40 with COVID-19, enrolled during active disease. CDR3s include the opening cysteine and the closing phenylalanine or tryptophan. D genes are given only for firm matches. A clone size is listed for some rows: how often the clone was seen (once, few, many), or a class if it is expanded.

v_call	j_call	d_call	clone_size	cdr3_aa	cdr3_nt
TRBV14	TRBJ1-1	NA	NA	CASSQGGRRTEAFF	TGTGCCAGCAGCCAAGGGGGAAGAAGGACAGAAGCTTTCTTT
TRBV7-2	TRBJ2-5	NA	NA	CASTPFQETQYF	TGTGCCAGCACCCCATTTCAAGAGACCCAGTACTTC
TRBV7-6	TRBJ2-7	TRBD2	NA	CASSMTSGREAEQYF	TGTGCCAGCAGCATGACTAGCGGGAGGGAAGCCGAGCAGTACTTC
TRBV28	TRBJ2-3	NA	few	CASSPPTGLTDTQYF	TGTGCCAGCAGCCCACCGACAGGACTCACAGATACGCAGTATTTT
TRBV15	TRBJ2-7	TRBD1	NA	CATSREGGTGPYEQYF	TGTGCCACCAGCAGAGAAGGAGGGACAGGGCCCTACGAGCAGTACTTC
TRBV24-1	TRBJ1-1	TRBD1	NA	CATSVPDRTEAFF	TGTGCCACCAGTGTCCCGGACAGGACTGAAGCTTTCTTT
TRBV30	TRBJ2-4	NA	NA	CAWSVRPGDIQYF	TGTGCCTGGAGTGTACGGCCAGGGGACATTCAGTACTTC
TRBV2	TRBJ2-3	NA	once	CASGWTSLTDTQYF	TGTGCCAGCGGGTGGACTTCACTCACAGATACGCAGTATTTT
TRBV5-8	TRBJ1-6	NA	NA	CASSSGGLSSYNSPLHF	TGTGCCAGCAGCTCGGGGGGTCTTAGCTCCTATAATTCACCCCTCCACTTT
TRBV6-5	TRBJ1-5	NA	NA	CASSPTGNQPQHF	TGTGCCAGCAGTCCTACAGGGAATCAGCCCCAGCATTTT
TRBV27	TRBJ1-3	NA	NA	CASSLTREVGNTIYF	TGTGCCAGCAGTTTGACCAGGGAAGTCGGAAACACCATATATTTT
TRBV3-1/TRBV3-2	TRBJ1-2	NA	NA	CASSHDRLNYGYTF	TGTGCCAGCAGCCACGACAGACTTAACTATGGCTACACCTTC
TRBV6-2/TRBV6-3	TRBJ1-1	NA	NA	CASSRPTENTEAFF	TGTGCCAGCAGCCGGCCGACAGAAAACACTGAAGCTTTCTTT
TRBV5-6	TRBJ2-5	NA	NA	CASSPGRREWETQYF	TGTGCCAGCAGCCCCGGGCGGCGGGAATGGGAGACCCAGTACTTC
TRBV28	TRBJ2-7	NA	NA	CASDSVGPYEQYF	TGTGCCAGCGATTCCGTGGGGCCGTACGAGCAGTACTTC
TRBV6-5	TRBJ1-2	NA	NA	CASRREGNYGYTF	TGTGCCAGCAGGCGTGAGGGTAACTATGGCTACACCTTC
TRBV3-1/TRBV3-2	TRBJ1-1	NA	NA	CASSQDWGDTEAFF	TGTGCCAGCAGCCAAGATTGGGGGGACACTGAAGCTTTCTTT
TRBV5-1	TRBJ2-5	TRBD2	NA	CASSLGLAGIQETQYF	TGCGCCAGCAGCTTAGGACTAGCGGGTATCCAAGAGACCCAGTACTTC
TRBV27	TRBJ1-2	NA	NA	CAPVEISYGYTF	TGTGCCCCGGTAGAAATTAGCTATGGCTACACCTTC
TRBV7-3	TRBJ2-1	TRBD2	NA	CASSQRGGNSYNEQFF	TGTGCCAGCAGCCAACGCGGGGGGAACTCCTACAATGAGCAGTTCTTC